This T cell receptor beta chain originates from a study of blood T cell repertoires in COVID-19. Whole-study context: Acute and convalescent COVID-19 specimens originated in the United States, Italy and Spain.

Sequencing used immunoSEQ multiplex PCR; TCRdb keeps in-frame clones, though not all of them. The top ten hold approximately 4% of the sample, which has about 270,000 clones, more than 80% seen once. Losses at the gene ends were 4 bases for V and 6 bases for J; bases not matched to a gene: 11. The CDR3 runs to 15 residues. Germline V gene data show CDR1 as SEHNR and CDR2 as FQNEAQ (reference sequence). Participants were aged about 18 to 95 years, lived in under 30 US areas, and enrolled virtually. Clinical histories supplied by participants themselves formed the basis of cohort assignment. The rearrangement links TRBV7-9 to TRBJ2-7, with 8 bases fitting TRBD1. The sequenced sample was PBMCs or T cells enriched from blood (not recorded which). The receptor was derived from a woman between 25 and 40 years old with acute COVID-19. The CDR3 spells CASSSVRTGLGEQYF. The CDR3 region has the DNA TGTGCCAGCAGCTCCGTTAGGACAGGGCTCGGCGAGCAGTACTTC.